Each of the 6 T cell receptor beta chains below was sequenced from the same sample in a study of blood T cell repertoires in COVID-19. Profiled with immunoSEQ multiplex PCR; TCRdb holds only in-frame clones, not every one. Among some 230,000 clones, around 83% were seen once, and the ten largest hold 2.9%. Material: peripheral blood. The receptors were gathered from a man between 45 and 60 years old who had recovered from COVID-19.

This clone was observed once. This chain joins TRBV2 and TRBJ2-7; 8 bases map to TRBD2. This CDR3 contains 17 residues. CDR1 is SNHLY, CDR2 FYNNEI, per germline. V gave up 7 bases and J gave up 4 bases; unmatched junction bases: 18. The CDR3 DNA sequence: TGTGCCAGCAATCCGTTATTGGTAGCGGGAACGGTATACGAGCAGTACTTC. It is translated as CASNPLLVAGTVYEQYF.

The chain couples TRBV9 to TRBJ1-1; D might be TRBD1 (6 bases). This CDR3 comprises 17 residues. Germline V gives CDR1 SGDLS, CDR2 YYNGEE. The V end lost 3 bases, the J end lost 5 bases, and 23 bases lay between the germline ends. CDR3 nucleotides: TGTGCCAGCAGCGCCAATTCTAACCTCAGGGGAGGGACTGAAGCTTTCTTT. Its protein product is CASSANSNLRGGTEAFF.

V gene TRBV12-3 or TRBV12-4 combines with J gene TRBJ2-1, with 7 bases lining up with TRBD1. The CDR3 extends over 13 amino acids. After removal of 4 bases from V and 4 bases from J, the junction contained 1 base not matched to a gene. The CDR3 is CASSSDRYNEQFF. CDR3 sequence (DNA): TGTGCCAGCAGTTCGGACAGGTACAATGAGCAGTTCTTC.

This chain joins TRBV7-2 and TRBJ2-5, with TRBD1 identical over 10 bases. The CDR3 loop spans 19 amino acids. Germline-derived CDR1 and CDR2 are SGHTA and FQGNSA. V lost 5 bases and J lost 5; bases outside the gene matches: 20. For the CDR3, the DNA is TGTGCCAGCAGCCCCGGTTGGGGTCCGACAGGGGGCGTGGGTGAGACCCAGTACTTC. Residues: CASSPGWGPTGGVGETQYF. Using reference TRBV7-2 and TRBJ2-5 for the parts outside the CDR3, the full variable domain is GAGVSQSPSNKVTEKGKDVELRCDPISGHTALYWYRQSLGQGLEFLIYFQGNSAPDKSGLPSDRFSAERTGGSVSTLTIQRTQQEDSAVYLCASSPGWGPTGGVGETQYFGPGTRLLVL.

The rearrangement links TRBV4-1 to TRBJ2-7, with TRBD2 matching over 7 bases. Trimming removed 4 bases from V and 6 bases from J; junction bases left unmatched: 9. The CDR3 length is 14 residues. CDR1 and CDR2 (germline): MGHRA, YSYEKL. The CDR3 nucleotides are TGCGCCAGCAGCCCGTCCGGGAGGTTAGGCGAGCAGTACTTC. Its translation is CASSPSGRLGEQYF.

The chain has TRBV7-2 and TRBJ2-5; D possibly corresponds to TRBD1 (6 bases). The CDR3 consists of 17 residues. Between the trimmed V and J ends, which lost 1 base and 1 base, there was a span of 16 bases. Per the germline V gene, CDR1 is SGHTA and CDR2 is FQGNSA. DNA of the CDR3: TGTGCCAGCAGCTTAGTAGGGCAGGGGCTCCTCCAAGAGACCCAGTACTTC. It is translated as CASSLVGQGLLQETQYF.